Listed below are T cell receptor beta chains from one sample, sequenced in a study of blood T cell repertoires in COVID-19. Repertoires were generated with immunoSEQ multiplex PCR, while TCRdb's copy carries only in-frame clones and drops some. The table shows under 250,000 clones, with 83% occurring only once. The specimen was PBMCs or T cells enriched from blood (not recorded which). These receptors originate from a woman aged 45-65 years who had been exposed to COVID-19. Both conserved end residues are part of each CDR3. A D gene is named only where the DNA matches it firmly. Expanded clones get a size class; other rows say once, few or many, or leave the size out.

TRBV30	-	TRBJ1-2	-	CAWSAPGNYGYTF	TGTGCCTGGAGCGCACCAGGGAACTATGGCTACACCTTC
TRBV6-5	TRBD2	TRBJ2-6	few	CASSYGGAGANVLTF	TGTGCCAGCAGTTACGGGGGGGCTGGGGCCAACGTCCTGACTTTC
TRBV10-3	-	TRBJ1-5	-	CAISGQRGNQPQHF	TGTGCCATCAGTGGACAAAGGGGGAATCAGCCCCAGCATTTT
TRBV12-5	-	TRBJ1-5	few	CASPPYSNQPQHF	TGTGCTAGCCCCCCCTATAGCAATCAGCCCCAGCATTTT
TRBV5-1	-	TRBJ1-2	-	CASSFTDTYGYTF	TGCGCCAGCAGCTTCACAGACACCTATGGCTACACCTTC
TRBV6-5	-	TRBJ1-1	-	CASSYSKTGGREAFF	TGTGCCAGCAGTTACTCGAAAACGGGGGGTAGGGAAGCTTTCTTT
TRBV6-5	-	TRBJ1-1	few	CASSPREGIEAFF	TGTGCCAGCAGTCCTAGGGAGGGTATTGAAGCTTTCTTT
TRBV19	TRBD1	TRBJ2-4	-	CASNHPGQGAQNIQYF	TGTGCCAGTAACCATCCGGGACAGGGGGCCCAAAACATTCAGTACTTC
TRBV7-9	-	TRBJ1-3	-	CASSFGQRAGNTIYF	TGTGCCAGCAGCTTCGGACAGAGGGCTGGAAACACCATATATTTT
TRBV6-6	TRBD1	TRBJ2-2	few	CASSRPHRQGFANTGELFF	TGTGCCAGCAGTCGACCCCACCGACAGGGTTTCGCGAACACCGGGGAGCTGTTTTTT
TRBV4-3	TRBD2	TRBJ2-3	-	CASSQDRSGGANTQYF	TGCGCCAGCAGCCAAGATCGCAGCGGGGGCGCAAATACGCAGTATTTT
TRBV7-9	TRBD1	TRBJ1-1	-	CASRPDRGDTEAFF	TGTGCCAGCAGGCCGGACAGGGGAGACACTGAAGCTTTCTTT
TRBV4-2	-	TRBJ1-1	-	CASSQDWQNTEAFF	TGTGCCAGCAGCCAAGATTGGCAGAACACTGAAGCTTTCTTT
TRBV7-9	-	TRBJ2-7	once	CASSSTAYEQYF	TGTGCCAGCAGCTCGACAGCGTACGAGCAGTACTTC
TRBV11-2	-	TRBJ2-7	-	CASSLVRGANEQYF	TGTGCCAGCAGCTTAGTGCGGGGCGCCAACGAGCAGTACTTC
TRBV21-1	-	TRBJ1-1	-	CASSPKPEAEAFF	TGTGCCAGCAGCCCCAAACCGGAGGCGGAAGCTTTCTTT